This T cell receptor (beta chain) was captured in a study of cytomegalovirus exposure and HLA in healthy donors. Turning to this clone: The antigen is undetermined.

The study, taken as a whole, reports: According to a later analysis, most TCR beta chains associated with CMV appeared HLA-restricted.

V shed 0 bases and J shed 4 bases, with 27 bases lying between them. The CDR3 runs 20 residues. Per the germline V gene, CDR1 is LGHNA and CDR2 is YNFKEQ. Primers: 60 Vbeta forward and 13 Jbeta reverse. The repertoire was sequenced with immunoSEQ multiplex PCR; TCRdb's copy has only in-frame clones and lacks some. The table lists 200,000 to 250,000 clones, around 80% of them singletons. The sequence came from a girl aged 2 to 10 in good health and CMV-seronegative. The sample consisted of PBMCs. The V and J genes are TRBV4-2 and TRBJ1-2; D possibly corresponds to TRBD1 (6 bases). CDR3 amino acids: CASSQDGPAQGQFFTYGYTF. The CDR3 nucleotides read TGTGCCAGCAGCCAAGATGGCCCCGCTCAGGGACAATTCTTCACCTATGGCTACACCTTC.